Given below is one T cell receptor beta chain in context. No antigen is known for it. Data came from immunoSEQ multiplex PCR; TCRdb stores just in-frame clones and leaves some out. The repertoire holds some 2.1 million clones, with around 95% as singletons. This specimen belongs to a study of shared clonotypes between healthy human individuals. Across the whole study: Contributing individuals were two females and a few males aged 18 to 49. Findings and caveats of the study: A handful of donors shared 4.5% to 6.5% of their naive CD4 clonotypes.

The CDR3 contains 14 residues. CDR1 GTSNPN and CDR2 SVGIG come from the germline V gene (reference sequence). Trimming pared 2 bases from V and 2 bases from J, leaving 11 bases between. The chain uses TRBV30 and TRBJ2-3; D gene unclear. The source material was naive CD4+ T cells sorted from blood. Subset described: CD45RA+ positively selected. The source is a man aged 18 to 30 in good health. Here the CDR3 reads CAWSPTALTDTQYF. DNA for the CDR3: TGTGCCTGGAGTCCAACGGCCCTCACAGATACGCAGTATTTT. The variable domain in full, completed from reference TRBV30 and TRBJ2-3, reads SQTIHQWPATLVQPVGSPLSLECTVEGTSNPNLYWYRQAAGRGLQLLFYSVGIGQISSEVPQNLSASRPQDRQFILSSKKLLLSDSGFYLCAWSPTALTDTQYFGPGTRLTVL.